The source of this TCR beta chain is a study of blood T cells in healthy people across ages. General study findings and limits: TCR beta diversity was tightly associated with the proportion of naive T cells.

V gave up 6 bases and J gave up 8 bases; unmatched junction bases: 11. The CDR3 contains 14 residues. Notes on this clonotype: The antigen remains undetermined.

A second about 7 to 12 cycle PCR used barcoded and J-beta primers. TCRdb itself ran the 5' RACE reads through MiXCR, one entry per CDR3 protein. The sample includes approximately 810,000 distinct CDR3 sequences, around 26% of them seen just once. Sequenced sample: blood. This TCR came from a woman aged 80 or older in good health. V is TRBV12-3 or TRBV12-4 and J is TRBJ1-2, with 8 bases aligning to TRBD1. DNA of the CDR3: TGTGCCAGCAGGTCATGGGACAGGCCTCAGGGCTACACCTTC. This codes for CASRSWDRPQGYTF.